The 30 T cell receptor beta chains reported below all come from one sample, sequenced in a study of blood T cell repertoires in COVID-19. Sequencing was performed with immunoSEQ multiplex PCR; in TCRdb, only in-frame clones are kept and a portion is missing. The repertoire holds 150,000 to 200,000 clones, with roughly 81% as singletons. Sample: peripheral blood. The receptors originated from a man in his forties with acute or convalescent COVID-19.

CDR3 protein: CASSYLPGQDYGYTF. In DNA form, the CDR3 reads TGTGCCAGCAGTTACCTCCCCGGACAGGACTATGGCTACACCTTC. The genes are TRBV6-6 and TRBJ1-2; 7 bases map to TRBD1. J gave up 3 bases and V 2 bases, and 6 bases lay outside the gene matches. The V gene's germline CDR1 is MNHNY and CDR2 SVGAGI (reference sequence). This CDR3 region has 15 residues.

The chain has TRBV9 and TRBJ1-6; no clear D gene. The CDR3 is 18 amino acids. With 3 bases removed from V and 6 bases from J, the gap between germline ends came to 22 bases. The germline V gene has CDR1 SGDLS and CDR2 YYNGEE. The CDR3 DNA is TGTGCCAGCAGCGCAGCCCACCTTGCAGGCTTGAGTAATTCACCCCTCCACTTT. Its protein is CASSAAHLAGLSNSPLHF.

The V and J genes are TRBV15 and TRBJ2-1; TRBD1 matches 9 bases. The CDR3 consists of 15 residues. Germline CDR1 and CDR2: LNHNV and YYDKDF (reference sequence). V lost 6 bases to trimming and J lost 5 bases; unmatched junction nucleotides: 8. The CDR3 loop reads CATSSGQGKNNEQFF. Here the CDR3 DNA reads TGTGCCACCAGTTCCGGACAGGGGAAAAACAATGAGCAGTTCTTC. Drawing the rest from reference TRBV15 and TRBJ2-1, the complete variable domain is DAMVIQNPRYQVTQFGKPVTLSCSQTLNHNVMYWYQQKSSQAPKLLFHYYDKDFNNEADTPDNFQSRRPNTSFCFLDIRSPGLGDTAMYLCATSSGQGKNNEQFFGPGTRLTVL.

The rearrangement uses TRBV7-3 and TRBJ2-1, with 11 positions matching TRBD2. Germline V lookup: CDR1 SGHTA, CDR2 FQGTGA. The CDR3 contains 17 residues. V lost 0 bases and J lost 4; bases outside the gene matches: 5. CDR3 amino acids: CASSLTSGGAKYNEQFF. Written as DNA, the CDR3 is TGTGCCAGCAGCTTAACTAGCGGGGGGGCAAAATACAATGAGCAGTTCTTC.

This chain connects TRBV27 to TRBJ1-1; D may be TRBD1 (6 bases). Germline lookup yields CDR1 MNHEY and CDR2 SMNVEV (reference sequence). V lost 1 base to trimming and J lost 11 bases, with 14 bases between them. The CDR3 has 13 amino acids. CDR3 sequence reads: CASSLLYTGRAFF. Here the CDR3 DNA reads TGTGCCAGCAGTTTATTATATACAGGGCGCGCTTTCTTT.

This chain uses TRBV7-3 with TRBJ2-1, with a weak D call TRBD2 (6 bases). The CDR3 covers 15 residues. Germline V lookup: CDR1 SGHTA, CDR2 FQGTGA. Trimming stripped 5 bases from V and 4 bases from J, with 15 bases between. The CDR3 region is CASSQGGVRYNEQFF. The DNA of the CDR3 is TGTGCCAGCAGCCAAGGAGGGGTACGGTACAATGAGCAGTTCTTC.

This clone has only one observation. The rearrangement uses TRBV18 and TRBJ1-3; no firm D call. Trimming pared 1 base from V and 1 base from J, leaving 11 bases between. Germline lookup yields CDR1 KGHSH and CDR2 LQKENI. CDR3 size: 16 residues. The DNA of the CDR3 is TGTGCCAGCTCACCACGCGGGGTTAATTCTGGAAACACCATATATTTT. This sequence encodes CASSPRGVNSGNTIYF.

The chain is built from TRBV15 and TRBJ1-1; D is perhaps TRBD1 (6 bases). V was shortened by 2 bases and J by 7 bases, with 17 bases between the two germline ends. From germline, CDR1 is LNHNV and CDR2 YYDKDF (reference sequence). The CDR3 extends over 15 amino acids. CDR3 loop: CATSRNRQVGGEAFF. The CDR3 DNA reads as TGTGCCACCAGCAGAAACCGACAGGTTGGGGGTGAAGCTTTCTTT.

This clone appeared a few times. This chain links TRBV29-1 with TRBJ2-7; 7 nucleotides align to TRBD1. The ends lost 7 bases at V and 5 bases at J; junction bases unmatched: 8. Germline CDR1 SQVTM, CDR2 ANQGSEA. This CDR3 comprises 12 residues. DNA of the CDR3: TGCAGCGCTATGACAGGGTTGAACGAGCAGTACTTC. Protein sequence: CSAMTGLNEQYF.

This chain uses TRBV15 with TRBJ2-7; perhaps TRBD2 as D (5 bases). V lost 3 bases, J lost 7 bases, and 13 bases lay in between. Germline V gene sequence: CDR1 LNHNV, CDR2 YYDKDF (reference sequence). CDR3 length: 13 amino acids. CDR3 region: CATSRGESLEQYF. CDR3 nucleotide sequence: TGTGCCACCAGCAGGGGAGAAAGTTTGGAGCAGTACTTC.

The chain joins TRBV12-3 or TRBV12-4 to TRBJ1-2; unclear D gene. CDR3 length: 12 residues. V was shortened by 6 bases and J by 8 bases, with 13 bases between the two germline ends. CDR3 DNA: TGTGCCAGCAGCCCCCAAGGAGTGGGCTACACCTTC. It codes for CASSPQGVGYTF.

This CDR3 reads CASSDRERGWNQPQHF. Here the CDR3 DNA reads TGTGCCAGTAGCGACAGGGAGAGGGGTTGGAATCAGCCCCAGCATTTT. The genes are TRBV19 and TRBJ1-5; TRBD1 matches at 7 bases. The germline V gene encodes CDR1 LNHDA and CDR2 SQIVND (reference sequence). With 6 bases clipped from V and 4 bases from J, the junction kept 12 bases outside the gene matches. The length of the CDR3 is 16 residues.

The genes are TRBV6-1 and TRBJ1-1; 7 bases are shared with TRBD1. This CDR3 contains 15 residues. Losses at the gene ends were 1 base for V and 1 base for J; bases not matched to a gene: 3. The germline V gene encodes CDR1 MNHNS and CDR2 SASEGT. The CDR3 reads CASSEGTGTNTEAFF. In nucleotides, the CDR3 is TGTGCCAGCAGTGAAGGGACAGGAACGAACACTGAAGCTTTCTTT.

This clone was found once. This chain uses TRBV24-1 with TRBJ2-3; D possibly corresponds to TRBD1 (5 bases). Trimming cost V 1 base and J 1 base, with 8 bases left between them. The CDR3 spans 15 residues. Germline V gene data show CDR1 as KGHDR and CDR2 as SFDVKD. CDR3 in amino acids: CATSDFRRGTDTQYF. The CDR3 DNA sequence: TGTGCCACCAGTGATTTCCGCAGGGGCACAGATACGCAGTATTTT.

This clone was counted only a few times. DNA for the CDR3: TGTGCCAGCAGCCCTGTGGTAGGGGGTAATTCACCCCTCCACTTT. This gives the protein CASSPVVGGNSPLHF. The rearrangement uses TRBV3-1 (or the pseudogene TRBV3-2) and TRBJ1-6; D may be TRBD1 (6 bases). CDR3 size: 15 residues. From germline, CDR1 is LGHDT and CDR2 YNNKEL (reference sequence). V was shortened by 4 bases and J by 6 bases, with 13 bases between the two germline ends.

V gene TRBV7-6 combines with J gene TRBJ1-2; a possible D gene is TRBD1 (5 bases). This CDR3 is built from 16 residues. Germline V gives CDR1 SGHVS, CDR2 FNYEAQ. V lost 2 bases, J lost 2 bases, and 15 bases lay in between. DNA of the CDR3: TGTGCCAGCAGCTTACTACCGGGACTCCAGAACTATGGCTACACCTTC. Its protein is CASSLLPGLQNYGYTF.

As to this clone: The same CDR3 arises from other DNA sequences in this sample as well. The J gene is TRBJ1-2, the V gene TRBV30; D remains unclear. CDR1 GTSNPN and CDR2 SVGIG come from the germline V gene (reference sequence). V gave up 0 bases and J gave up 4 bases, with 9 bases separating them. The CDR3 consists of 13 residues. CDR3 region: CAWSVGGSYGYTF. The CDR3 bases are TGTGCCTGGAGTGTCGGAGGAAGCTATGGCTACACCTTC.

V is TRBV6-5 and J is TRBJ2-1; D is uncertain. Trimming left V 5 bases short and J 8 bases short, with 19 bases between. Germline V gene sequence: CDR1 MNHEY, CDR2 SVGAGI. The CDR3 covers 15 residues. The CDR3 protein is CASSRRETSADEQFF. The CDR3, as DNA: TGTGCCAGCAGTAGGAGAGAGACTTCGGCGGATGAGCAGTTCTTC.

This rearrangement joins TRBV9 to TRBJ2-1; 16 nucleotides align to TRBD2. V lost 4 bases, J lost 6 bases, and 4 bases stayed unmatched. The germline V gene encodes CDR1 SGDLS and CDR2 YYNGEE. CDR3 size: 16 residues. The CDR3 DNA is TGTGCCAGCAGCTCGGGACTAGCGGGGGGGCGCAATGAGCAGTTCTTC. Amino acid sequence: CASSSGLAGGRNEQFF.

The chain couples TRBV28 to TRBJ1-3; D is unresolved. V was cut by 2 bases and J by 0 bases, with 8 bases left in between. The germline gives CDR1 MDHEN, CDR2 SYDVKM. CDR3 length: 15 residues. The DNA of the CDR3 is TGTGCCAGCAGTTTAGTCCGGGTCTCTGGAAACACCATATATTTT. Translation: CASSLVRVSGNTIYF.

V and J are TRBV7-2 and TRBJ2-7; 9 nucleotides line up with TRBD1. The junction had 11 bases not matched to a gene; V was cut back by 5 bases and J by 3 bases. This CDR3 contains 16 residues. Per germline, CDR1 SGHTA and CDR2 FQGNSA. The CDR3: CASSGGTGGVLYEQYF. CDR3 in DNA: TGTGCCAGCAGCGGGGGTACAGGGGGCGTACTCTACGAGCAGTACTTC.

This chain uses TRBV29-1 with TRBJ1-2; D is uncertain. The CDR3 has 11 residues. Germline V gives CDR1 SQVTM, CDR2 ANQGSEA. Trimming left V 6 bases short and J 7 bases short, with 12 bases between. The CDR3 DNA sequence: TGCAGCGTCGACTTAGCGGGTGGCTACACCTTC. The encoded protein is CSVDLAGGYTF.

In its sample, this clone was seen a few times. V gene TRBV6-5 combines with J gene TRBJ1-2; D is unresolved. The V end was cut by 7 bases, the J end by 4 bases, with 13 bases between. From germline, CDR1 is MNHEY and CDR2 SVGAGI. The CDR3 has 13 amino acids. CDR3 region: CASNRVYIYGYTF. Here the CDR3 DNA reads TGTGCCAGCAACCGCGTTTATATCTATGGCTACACCTTC.

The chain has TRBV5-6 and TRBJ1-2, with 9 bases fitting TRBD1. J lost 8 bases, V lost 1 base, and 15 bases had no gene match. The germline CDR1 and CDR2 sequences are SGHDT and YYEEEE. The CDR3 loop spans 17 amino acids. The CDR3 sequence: CASSLRAGQGPFRGYTF. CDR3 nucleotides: TGTGCCAGCAGCTTGCGAGCGGGACAGGGCCCCTTTCGGGGCTACACCTTC.

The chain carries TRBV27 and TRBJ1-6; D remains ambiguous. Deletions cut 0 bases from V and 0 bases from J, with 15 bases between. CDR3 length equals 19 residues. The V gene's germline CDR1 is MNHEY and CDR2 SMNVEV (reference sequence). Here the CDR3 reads CASSLSGARSSSYNSPLHF. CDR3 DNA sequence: TGTGCCAGCAGTTTATCCGGTGCGCGGTCAAGCTCCTATAATTCACCCCTCCACTTT.

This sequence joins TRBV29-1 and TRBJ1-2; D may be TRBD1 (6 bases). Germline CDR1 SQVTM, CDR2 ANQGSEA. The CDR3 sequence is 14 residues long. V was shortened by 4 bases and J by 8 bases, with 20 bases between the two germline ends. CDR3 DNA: TGCAGCGTTGTTTCTCAGGGGAGTAGGTACGGCTACACCTTC. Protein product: CSVVSQGSRYGYTF.

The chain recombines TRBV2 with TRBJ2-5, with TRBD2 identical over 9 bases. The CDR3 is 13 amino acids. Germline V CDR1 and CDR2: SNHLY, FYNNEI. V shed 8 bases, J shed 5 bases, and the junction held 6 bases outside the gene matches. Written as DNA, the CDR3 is TGTGCCAGCGGACTAGCGATGGGGGAGACCCAGTACTTC. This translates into CASGLAMGETQYF.

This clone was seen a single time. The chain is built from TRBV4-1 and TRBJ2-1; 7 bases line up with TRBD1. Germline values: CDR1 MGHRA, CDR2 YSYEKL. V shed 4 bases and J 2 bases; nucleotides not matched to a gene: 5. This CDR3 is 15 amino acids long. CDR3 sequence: CASSLGQVTYNEQFF. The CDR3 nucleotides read TGCGCCAGCAGCCTAGGACAGGTCACCTACAATGAGCAGTTCTTC.

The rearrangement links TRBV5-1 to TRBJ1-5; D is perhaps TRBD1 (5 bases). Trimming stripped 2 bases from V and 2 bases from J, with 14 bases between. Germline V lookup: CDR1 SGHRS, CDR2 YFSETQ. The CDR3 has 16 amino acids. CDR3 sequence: CASSLDQGGGNQPQHF. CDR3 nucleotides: TGCGCCAGCAGCTTAGACCAGGGCGGTGGCAATCAGCCCCAGCATTTT.

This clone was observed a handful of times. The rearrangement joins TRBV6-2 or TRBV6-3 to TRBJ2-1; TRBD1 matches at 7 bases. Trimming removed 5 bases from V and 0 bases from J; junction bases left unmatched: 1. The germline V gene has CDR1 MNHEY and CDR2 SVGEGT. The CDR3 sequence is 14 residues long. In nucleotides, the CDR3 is TGTGCCAGCAGTCGGACAGGCTCCTACAATGAGCAGTTCTTC. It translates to CASSRTGSYNEQFF.